The 21 T cell receptor beta chains presented below share a single source sample, sequenced in a study of blood T cell repertoires in COVID-19 (dated by TCRdb to about 2020). The library was prepared using the immunoSEQ multiplex PCR assay. In its TCRdb copy, this immuneACCESS table keeps in-frame sequences only and misses some clones. Where compared with another copy, unresolved V genes explain less than half of these, and the others have no known cause. Here the sample has 200,000 to 250,000 clones; roughly nine tenths occur a single time. The top ten clones comprise about an eighth of the sample. Material: peripheral blood. These receptors were taken from a woman younger than 30 who had recovered from COVID-19.

On this clone: The sample holds other DNA sequences that translate to the same CDR3. The V call is TRBV27, the J call TRBJ2-1, with 7 positions matching TRBD2. V lost 2 bases, J lost 0 bases, and 1 base stayed unmatched. The CDR3 totals 15 residues. CDR1 is MNHEY and CDR2 is SMNVEV in the germline V gene (reference sequence). CDR3 nucleotide sequence: TGTGCCAGCAGTTTAGGCGGGAGCTCCTACAATGAGCAGTTCTTC. Translated, it gives CASSLGGSSYNEQFF.

The chain is built from TRBV6-1 and TRBJ2-1; a weak D match, TRBD1 (5 bases). The CDR3 runs 16 residues. V was cut by 0 bases and J by 4 bases, with 13 bases left in between. CDR1 and CDR2 from the germline V gene are MNHNS and SASEGT. The CDR3 nucleotides read TGTGCCAGCAGTGAAGCGCGAGTTAACAGGTACAATGAGCAGTTCTTC. It codes for CASSEARVNRYNEQFF.

The V call is TRBV7-2, the J call TRBJ1-2, with D possibly matching TRBD1 (5 bases). Germline CDR1 reads SGHTA; CDR2 reads FQGNSA. V gave up 0 bases and J gave up 1 base, with 12 bases separating them. The CDR3 is made up of 16 amino acids. The CDR3 DNA sequence: TGTGCCAGCAGCTTAGCGGGGCAAATAATTAACTATGGCTACACCTTC. This codes for CASSLAGQIINYGYTF.

The CDR3 loop is CASTPLYASPYEQYF. The CDR3 nucleotides read TGTGCCAGCACCCCCCTTTACGCGTCCCCCTACGAGCAGTACTTC. The chain uses TRBV7-2 and TRBJ2-7; the D is unclear. The CDR3 extends over 15 amino acids. From germline, CDR1 is SGHTA and CDR2 FQGNSA. V lost 7 bases to trimming and J lost 2 bases, with 18 bases between them.

This sequence joins TRBV5-1 and TRBJ2-7; a weak D match, TRBD1 (5 bases). CDR3 length: 14 amino acids. The germline V gene encodes CDR1 SGHRS and CDR2 YFSETQ. V was clipped by 0 bases and J by 2 bases, with 9 bases between them. CDR3 in DNA: TGCGCCAGCAGCTTGGGGACATCACCCTACGAGCAGTACTTC. It translates to CASSLGTSPYEQYF.

The sample holds one count of this clone. CDR3 coding DNA: TGTGCCAGCAGTGGGGGACTAGCGGGAAACGAGCAGTACTTC. Protein: CASSGGLAGNEQYF. The chain carries TRBV25-1 and TRBJ2-7; 13 nucleotides agree with TRBD2. The J segment lost 5 bases and the V segment lost 4 bases, leaving 2 bases of the junction unmatched. CDR1 and CDR2 (germline): MGHDK, SYGVNS. The CDR3 loop spans 14 amino acids.

Turning to this clone: At one end the junction does not follow the germline gene, possibly because of a read error. The V gene is TRBV6-5, the J gene TRBJ1-3; no reliable D call. The CDR3 covers 13 residues. The germline gives CDR1 MNHEY, CDR2 SVGAGI. CDR3 DNA: TGTGCCAGCAGTTACTCGCTGGGTGACGAGCGAAATTTT. Translated, it gives CASSYSLGDERNF.

The chain recombines TRBV9 with TRBJ2-1; D might be TRBD1 (6 bases). The CDR3 is made up of 14 amino acids. V was trimmed by 4 bases and J by 4 bases, leaving 12 bases between them. Germline V gene sequence: CDR1 SGDLS, CDR2 YYNGEE. The CDR3 is CASSHETGYNEQFF. The CDR3 region has the DNA TGTGCCAGCAGCCATGAGACAGGTTACAATGAGCAGTTCTTC.

This clone was observed once. The chain joins TRBV28 to TRBJ2-3, with TRBD2 matching over 7 bases. The germline gives CDR1 MDHEN, CDR2 SYDVKM. The ends lost 6 bases at V and 2 bases at J; junction bases unmatched: 2. The CDR3 extends over 13 amino acids. CDR3: CASRGGSTDTQYF. The CDR3 DNA is TGTGCCAGCAGGGGAGGGTCCACAGATACGCAGTATTTT.

J is TRBJ2-7 and V is TRBV5-6, with TRBD1 identical over 11 bases. The J segment lost 1 base and the V segment lost 5 bases, leaving 2 bases of the junction unmatched. Germline values: CDR1 SGHDT, CDR2 YYEEEE. The CDR3 totals 14 residues. The CDR3 DNA reads TGTGCCAGCAGGGGACAGGGGGAGTCCTACGAGCAGTACTTC. It translates to CASRGQGESYEQYF.

V gene TRBV9 combines with J gene TRBJ2-5; 10 bases map to TRBD2. The J segment lost 2 bases and the V segment lost 0 bases, leaving 1 base of the junction unmatched. CDR3 length: 15 residues. Per the germline V gene, CDR1 is SGDLS and CDR2 is YYNGEE. The CDR3 loop is CASSVGTSGQETQYF. The DNA of the CDR3 is TGTGCCAGCAGCGTAGGGACTAGCGGACAAGAGACCCAGTACTTC.

The V call is TRBV15, the J call TRBJ2-3; TRBD2 might be the D (6 bases). Germline V CDR1 and CDR2: LNHNV, YYDKDF (reference sequence). The CDR3 loop spans 17 amino acids. V was pared by 0 bases and J by 4 bases, with 17 bases between. The CDR3 sequence: CATSRDRVRRGPDTQYF. CDR3 nucleotide sequence: TGTGCCACCAGCAGAGACCGAGTTCGGAGGGGCCCAGATACGCAGTATTTT.

V gene TRBV7-2 combines with J gene TRBJ2-7; 13 bases fit TRBD2. From germline, CDR1 is SGHTA and CDR2 FQGNSA. V gave up 6 bases and J gave up 7 bases; unmatched junction bases: 9. This CDR3 contains 15 residues. CDR3: CASSRLAGGSGEQYF. The CDR3 nucleotides read TGTGCCAGCAGTCGACTAGCGGGAGGTTCAGGAGAGCAGTACTTC.

The gene calls are TRBV2 and TRBJ1-1; D is unclear. The CDR3 has 14 residues. CDR1 SNHLY and CDR2 FYNNEI come from the germline V gene. The V and J ends lost 0 bases and 10 bases respectively, with 15 bases between them. This CDR3 reads CASSEARGLEGAFF. DNA of the CDR3: TGTGCCAGCAGTGAAGCACGAGGACTGGAGGGAGCTTTCTTT. The full variable domain, in which reference TRBV2 and TRBJ1-1 provide the parts outside the CDR3, is EPEVTQTPSHQVTQMGQEVILRCVPISNHLYFYWYRQILGQKVEFLVSFYNNEISEKSEIFDDQFSVERPDGSNFTLKIRSTKLEDSAMYFCASSEARGLEGAFFGQGTRLTVV.

In regard to this clone: A single base is all that separates this from a far larger clone, so a read error is likely. V and J are TRBV27 and TRBJ2-3; 9 positions match TRBD1. CDR3 length: 15 amino acids. Germline CDR1 MNHEY, CDR2 SMNVEV (reference sequence). V lost 5 bases to trimming and J lost 1 base; unmatched junction nucleotides: 4. The CDR3 region is CASSPGQGGTDTQYF. Here the CDR3 DNA reads TGTGCCAGCAGTCCGGGACAGGGCGGCACAGATACGCAGTATTTT.

This chain links TRBV11-2 with TRBJ2-5, with TRBD2 as a possible D gene (5 bases). CDR3 length: 14 residues. V lost 0 bases and J lost 3, with 8 bases in between. The germline V gene encodes CDR1 SGHAT and CDR2 FQNNGV. This CDR3 reads CASSLDPGKETQYF. The CDR3, as DNA: TGTGCCAGCAGCTTAGACCCGGGAAAAGAGACCCAGTACTTC.

This rearrangement joins TRBV19 to TRBJ1-1; D ambiguous. Germline CDR1 LNHDA, CDR2 SQIVND (reference sequence). The CDR3 loop spans 14 amino acids. V was cut by 4 bases and J by 1 base, with 10 bases left in between. CDR3 in DNA: TGTGCCAGTAGTACAGGAGGAGGGAACACTGAAGCTTTCTTT. Protein: CASSTGGGNTEAFF.

This chain connects TRBV7-2 to TRBJ2-7, with 9 bases fitting TRBD1. There are 15 residues in the CDR3. The germline V gene encodes CDR1 SGHTA and CDR2 FQGNSA. V lost 5 bases and J lost 4; bases outside the gene matches: 9. CDR3 sequence (DNA): TGTGCCAGCAGCCAGGACAGGGGAGAGTCTTACGAGCAGTACTTC. Translation gives CASSQDRGESYEQYF.

The J gene is TRBJ1-2, the V gene TRBV27; a weak D match, TRBD1 (5 bases). The CDR3 has 13 residues. CDR1 and CDR2 from the germline V gene are MNHEY and SMNVEV (reference sequence). Trimming shortened V by 3 bases and J by 6 bases, and 11 bases separated the two germline ends. The CDR3: CASSFRAGHGYTF. As DNA, the CDR3 is TGTGCCAGCAGTTTCAGGGCAGGACATGGCTACACCTTC.

The chain recombines TRBV19 with TRBJ2-7; 8 positions match TRBD1. The junction had 6 bases not matched to a gene; V was cut back by 5 bases and J by 3 bases. This CDR3 contains 14 residues. Per the germline V gene, CDR1 is LNHDA and CDR2 is SQIVND (reference sequence). The CDR3 protein is CASSWTGKGYEQYF. CDR3 DNA: TGTGCCAGTAGTTGGACAGGGAAAGGCTACGAGCAGTACTTC.

The chain uses TRBV9 and TRBJ2-1; 15 bases are a match to TRBD2. Trimming at V came to 3 bases and at J to 8 bases, leaving 3 bases not matched to a gene. Germline V CDR1 and CDR2: SGDLS, YYNGEE. The CDR3 extends over 15 amino acids. In DNA form, the CDR3 reads TGTGCCAGCAGCGGAGGGACTAGCGGGAGGTATGAGCAGTTCTTC. It specifies CASSGGTSGRYEQFF. Full variable domain (outside the CDR3, taken from reference TRBV9 and TRBJ2-1): DSGVTQTPKHLITATGQRVTLRCSPRSGDLSVYWYQQSLDQGLQFLIQYYNGEERAKGNILERFSAQQFPDLHSELNLSSLELGDSALYFCASSGGTSGRYEQFFGPGTRLTVL.